This paragraph reports one TCR beta chain. There are 15 residues in the CDR3. Trimming pared 3 bases from V and 0 bases from J, leaving 8 bases between. Germline V gene sequence: CDR1 SNHLY, CDR2 FYNNEI. This sample was taken from a study of blood T cell repertoires in COVID-19. In the authors' workflow: Amplification of reference gene primers provided the estimated nucleated cell counts. Sequencing was performed with immunoSEQ multiplex PCR; in TCRdb, only in-frame clones are kept and a portion is missing. Clonal size and the V and J genes are those of that table, whereas D and trimming came from the DNA. Found here are 450,000 to 500,000 clones, roughly nine tenths of them singletons; the top ten hold approximately 8%.

This TCR derives from a woman aged 60-70 years who had recovered from COVID-19. The sequenced sample was PBMCs or T cells enriched from blood (not recorded which). This chain links TRBV2 with TRBJ2-2, with D unresolved. CDR3 region: CASSEVATNTGELFF. For the CDR3, the DNA is TGTGCCAGCAGTGAGGTGGCCACGAACACCGGGGAGCTGTTTTTT.